This T cell receptor (beta chain) was retrieved from a study of beta chain features in type 1 diabetes. General study findings and limits: The study found moderately but significantly shorter TCRB CDR3s in all four CD4+ subsets of Type 1 diabetes patients.

The entirety of the isolated RNA underwent reverse transcription, so expressed TCRB transcripts were sequenced. Using immunoSEQ multiplex PCR, the repertoire was profiled, and TCRdb retains in-frame clones only, with some absent. Of about 710,000 clones detected, 11% to 15% appear once; the ten largest clones hold 0.035% to 0.04%. Trimming shortened V by 2 bases and J by 6 bases, and 16 bases separated the two germline ends. This CDR3 region has 15 residues. In germline, CDR1 is LGHNA, CDR2 YSLEER. In the case of this clone: Its antigen is unknown.

Material for sequencing was naive CD4+ T cells from blood. The chain couples TRBV4-3 to TRBJ1-2, with D maybe TRBD1 (6 bases). This TCR came from a man aged 18 to 30 with type 1 diabetes. The DNA of the CDR3 is TGCGCCAGCAGCCAAACAAGACAGGCGATGCATGGCTACACCTTC. Translated: CASSQTRQAMHGYTF.